The 5 T cell receptor beta chains presented below share a single source sample, sequenced in a study of T cell repertoires in cytomegalovirus infection. Their cognate antigens are unknown. TCRdb redid the calling of the reads with MiXCR, one entry per CDR3 protein. This sample has about half a million distinct CDR3 sequences; around a third occur once, and the top ten carry 17%. This specimen was cultured PBMCs, taken from culture after CMV antigen stimulation. All receptors derive from a human donor in good health (CMV status not recorded). Some clones in this sample may be carry-over from other donors' samples.

As for this clonotype: A junction boundary mismatches the germline segment, possibly from a read error. The V call is TRBV7-7, the J call TRBJ2-1, with TRBD2 identical over 8 bases. The germline V gene has CDR1 SSHAT and CDR2 FNYEAQ (reference sequence). The CDR3 consists of 16 residues. CDR3 amino acids: CASSPGLIAGNNEQFF. CDR3 sequence (DNA): TGTGCTAGCAGCCCCGGGTTGATAGCGGGAAACAATGAGCAGTTCTTC. Drawing the rest from reference TRBV7-7 and TRBJ2-1, the complete variable domain is GAGVSQSPRYKVTKRGQDVTLRCDPISSHATLYWYQQALGQGPEFLTYFNYEAQPDKSGLPSDRFSAERPEGSISTLTIQRTEQRDSAMYRCASSPGLIAGNNEQFFGPGTRLTVL.

The rearrangement links TRBV28 to TRBJ1-2, with D perhaps TRBD1 (5 bases). The V gene lost 8 bases and the J gene lost 4 bases, with 14 bases spanning the gap. This CDR3 is 13 amino acids long. The germline V gene has CDR1 MDHEN and CDR2 SYDVKM. The CDR3 DNA reads as TGTGCCAGCGTTCGGGGGGGTATCTATGGCTACACCTTC. This translates into CASVRGGIYGYTF.

The rearrangement joins TRBV6-6 to TRBJ2-7, with D perhaps assigned TRBD1 or TRBD2 (5 bases each). The CDR3 contains 13 residues. V was pared by 5 bases and J by 5 bases, with 13 bases between. Germline-derived CDR1 and CDR2 are MNHNY and SVGAGI (reference sequence). The CDR3 is CASSGGGVNEQYV. In DNA form, the CDR3 reads TGTGCCAGCAGTGGTGGGGGAGTGAACGAGCAGTACGTC.

There are a few counts of this clonotype. The chain is built from TRBV12-3 or TRBV12-4 and TRBJ1-2; 7 nucleotides line up with TRBD1. V gave up 3 bases and J gave up 5 bases; unmatched junction bases: 15. The CDR3 is made up of 17 amino acids. CDR3 sequence reads: CASSLTGTASKTYGYTF. The CDR3 nucleotides read TGTGCCAGCAGTTTGACAGGGACGGCGAGCAAAACATATGGCTACACCTTC.

This chain links TRBV11-2 with TRBJ1-5, with D unresolved. Trimming took 1 base from V and 2 from J, leaving 12 bases between them. There are 16 residues in the CDR3. CDR1 SGHAT and CDR2 FQNNGV come from the germline V gene. Here the CDR3 DNA reads TGTGCCAGCAGCTTAGGGTCGGCGATGGGCAATCAGCCCCAGCATTTT. The encoded protein is CASSLGSAMGNQPQHF.